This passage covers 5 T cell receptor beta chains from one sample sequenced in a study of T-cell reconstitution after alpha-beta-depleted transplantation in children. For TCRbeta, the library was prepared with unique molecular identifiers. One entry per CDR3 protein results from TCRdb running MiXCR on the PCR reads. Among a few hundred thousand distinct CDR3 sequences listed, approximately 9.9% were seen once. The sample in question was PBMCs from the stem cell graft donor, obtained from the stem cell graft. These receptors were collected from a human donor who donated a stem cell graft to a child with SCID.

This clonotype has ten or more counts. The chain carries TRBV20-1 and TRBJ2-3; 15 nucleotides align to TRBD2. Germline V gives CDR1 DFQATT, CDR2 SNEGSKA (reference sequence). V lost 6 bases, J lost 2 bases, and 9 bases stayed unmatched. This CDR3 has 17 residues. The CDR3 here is CSAVGLAGGQDTDTQYF. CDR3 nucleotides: TGCAGTGCCGTCGGACTAGCGGGGGGGCAGGACACAGATACGCAGTATTTT.

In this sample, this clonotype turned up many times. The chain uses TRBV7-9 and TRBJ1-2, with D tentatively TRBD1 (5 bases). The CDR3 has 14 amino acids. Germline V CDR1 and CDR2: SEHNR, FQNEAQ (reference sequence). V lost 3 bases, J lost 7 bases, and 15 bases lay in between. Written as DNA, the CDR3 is TGTGCCAGCAGCTTGGATGCGGGCGGGGGTGGCTACACCTTC. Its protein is CASSLDAGGGGYTF. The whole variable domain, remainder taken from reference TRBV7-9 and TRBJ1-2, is DTGVSQNPRHKITKRGQNVTFRCDPISEHNRLYWYRQTLGQGPEFLTYFQNEAQLEKSRLLSDRFSAERPKGSFSTLEIQRTEQGDSAMYLCASSLDAGGGGYTFGSGTRLTVV.

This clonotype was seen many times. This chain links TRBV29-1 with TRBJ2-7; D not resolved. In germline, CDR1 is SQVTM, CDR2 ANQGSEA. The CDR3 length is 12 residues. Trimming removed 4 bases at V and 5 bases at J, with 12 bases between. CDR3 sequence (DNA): TGCAGCGTTGGCTGGCCCGACGACGAGCAGTACTTC. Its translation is CSVGWPDDEQYF.

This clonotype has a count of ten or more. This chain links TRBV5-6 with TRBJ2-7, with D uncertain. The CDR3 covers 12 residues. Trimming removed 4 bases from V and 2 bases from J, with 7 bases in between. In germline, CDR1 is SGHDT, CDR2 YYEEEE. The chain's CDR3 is CASSLIPYEQYF. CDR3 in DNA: TGTGCCAGCAGCCTTATACCCTACGAGCAGTACTTC. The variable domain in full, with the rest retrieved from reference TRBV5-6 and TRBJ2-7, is DAGVTQSPTHLIKTRGQQVTLRCSPKSGHDTVSWYQQALGQGPQFIFQYYEEEERQRGNFPDRFSGHQFPNYSSELNVNALLLGDSALYLCASSLIPYEQYFGPGTRLTVT.

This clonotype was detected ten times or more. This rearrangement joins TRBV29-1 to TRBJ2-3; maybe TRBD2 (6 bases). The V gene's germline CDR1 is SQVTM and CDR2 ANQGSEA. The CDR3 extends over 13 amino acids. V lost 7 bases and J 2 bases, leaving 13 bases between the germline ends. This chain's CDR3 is CSASAGDTDTQYF. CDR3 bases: TGCAGCGCCTCAGCGGGCGACACAGATACGCAGTATTTT.